This is a list of T cell receptor beta chains from one sample in a study of Graves' ophthalmopathy and Graves' hyperthyroidism. One entry per CDR3 protein results from TCRdb running MiXCR on the multiplex PCR reads. The table has a few hundred thousand distinct CDR3 sequences, under 25% seen once. Sequencing input: peripheral blood. Source of these receptors: a woman under 30 with stable Graves' hyperthyroidism. CDR3s include the opening cysteine and the closing phenylalanine or tryptophan. D genes are given only for firm matches. Clone size is not always given. Where it is, it says once, few, many or a class for expanded clones.

j_call: TRBJ2-7
clone_size: NA
cdr3_length: 14
v_call: TRBV27
d_call: NA
cdr3_nt: TGTGCCAGCAGTTCGGCCGACAGCTCCTACGAGCAGTACTTC
cdr3_aa: CASSSADSSYEQYF

j_call: TRBJ2-7
clone_size: many
cdr3_length: 15
v_call: TRBV30
d_call: NA
cdr3_nt: TGTGCCTGGAGTGCCGGGCATGAAGCCTTTTACGAGCAGTACTTC
cdr3_aa: CAWSAGHEAFYEQYF

j_call: TRBJ2-7
clone_size: many
cdr3_length: 13
v_call: TRBV12-3/TRBV12-4
d_call: NA
cdr3_nt: TGTGCCAGCAGTACCTGGGGCCCCTACGAGCAGTACTTC
cdr3_aa: CASSTWGPYEQYF

j_call: TRBJ1-2
clone_size: NA
cdr3_length: 15
v_call: TRBV28
d_call: TRBD1
cdr3_nt: TGTGCCAGCAGTACACACAGGGGAGGAAACTATGGCTACACCTTC
cdr3_aa: CASSTHRGGNYGYTF

j_call: TRBJ1-1
clone_size: many
cdr3_length: 14
v_call: TRBV7-2
d_call: NA
cdr3_nt: TGTGCCAGCAGCTCCTCGGGATTGAACACTGAAGCTTTCTTT
cdr3_aa: CASSSSGLNTEAFF

j_call: TRBJ1-1
clone_size: many
cdr3_length: 12
v_call: TRBV27
d_call: NA
cdr3_nt: TGTGCCAGCAGCACCTGGGGGGGTGAAGCTTTCTTT
cdr3_aa: CASSTWGGEAFF

j_call: TRBJ2-4
clone_size: many
cdr3_length: 21
v_call: TRBV10-3
d_call: TRBD2
cdr3_nt: TGTGCCATCAGTACAGGGGGCCGGACTAGCGGGACGGGTATAACCAAAAACATTCAGTACTTC
cdr3_aa: CAISTGGRTSGTGITKNIQYF

j_call: TRBJ2-7
clone_size: NA
cdr3_length: 14
v_call: TRBV7-8
d_call: NA
cdr3_nt: TGTGCCAGCAGCTTAGTTGTGGGTCCGGTAGAGCAGTACTTC
cdr3_aa: CASSLVVGPVEQYF

j_call: TRBJ1-6
clone_size: many
cdr3_length: 13
v_call: TRBV24-1
d_call: NA
cdr3_nt: TGTGCCACCTTTAGTCTCATGATTTCACCCCTCCACTTT
cdr3_aa: CATFSLMISPLHF

j_call: TRBJ2-2
clone_size: NA
cdr3_length: 21
v_call: TRBV15
d_call: TRBD2
cdr3_nt: TGTGCCACCAGCAGAGAGCGGACTAGCGGGAGTAAGATTGCTAACACCGGGGAGCTGTTTTTT
cdr3_aa: CATSRERTSGSKIANTGELFF

j_call: TRBJ2-7
clone_size: many
cdr3_length: 15
v_call: TRBV27
d_call: NA
cdr3_nt: TGTGCCAGCAGTTTATCGGGGGCAGGCAACTACGAGCAGTACTTC
cdr3_aa: CASSLSGAGNYEQYF

j_call: TRBJ2-5
clone_size: many
cdr3_length: 11
v_call: TRBV6-1
d_call: NA
cdr3_nt: TGTGCCAGCACCCATAGGGAGACCCAGTACTTC
cdr3_aa: CASTHRETQYF

j_call: TRBJ1-2
clone_size: many
cdr3_length: 13
v_call: TRBV20-1
d_call: NA
cdr3_nt: TGCAGTGCTAGAGATGCAGGGGACTATGGCTACACCTTC
cdr3_aa: CSARDAGDYGYTF

j_call: TRBJ1-3
clone_size: NA
cdr3_length: 14
v_call: TRBV9
d_call: TRBD1
cdr3_nt: TGTGCCGGCAGTAAGACAGGGGCCGGAAACACCATATATTTT
cdr3_aa: CAGSKTGAGNTIYF

j_call: TRBJ2-7
clone_size: many
cdr3_length: 17
v_call: TRBV7-8
d_call: TRBD1
cdr3_nt: TGTGCCAGCAGCCAGGGGGACAGGGCTAAGATCTCCTACGAGCAGTACTTC
cdr3_aa: CASSQGDRAKISYEQYF

j_call: TRBJ1-1
clone_size: many
cdr3_length: 13
v_call: TRBV6-5
d_call: NA
cdr3_nt: TGTGCCAGCAGTTACACGAGACAGCATGAAGCTTTCTTT
cdr3_aa: CASSYTRQHEAFF

j_call: TRBJ1-3
clone_size: many
cdr3_length: 13
v_call: TRBV20-1
d_call: NA
cdr3_nt: TGCAGTGTCTGGAGGAGCGCTGGAAACACCATATATTTT
cdr3_aa: CSVWRSAGNTIYF

j_call: TRBJ1-1
clone_size: many
cdr3_length: 14
v_call: TRBV12-3/TRBV12-4
d_call: NA
cdr3_nt: TGTGCCAGCAGTTTAGCGCGCCCCCCCACTGAAGCTTTCTTT
cdr3_aa: CASSLARPPTEAFF

j_call: TRBJ2-5
clone_size: NA
cdr3_length: 16
v_call: TRBV6-2/TRBV6-3
d_call: TRBD1
cdr3_nt: TGTGCCAGCAGTTACTCGTTCGGGACAGAAGAAGAGACCCAGTACTTC
cdr3_aa: CASSYSFGTEEETQYF

j_call: TRBJ2-7
clone_size: many
cdr3_length: 15
v_call: TRBV7-8
d_call: NA
cdr3_nt: TGTGCCAGCAGCCCCCCCGCCTTGGGATCCTACGAGCAGTACTTC
cdr3_aa: CASSPPALGSYEQYF

j_call: TRBJ2-7
clone_size: many
cdr3_length: 15
v_call: TRBV6-1
d_call: NA
cdr3_nt: TGTGCCAGCAGTGCAACAGGAAATAACGCCTACGAGCAGTACTTC
cdr3_aa: CASSATGNNAYEQYF

j_call: TRBJ2-2
clone_size: many
cdr3_length: 18
v_call: TRBV28
d_call: TRBD2
cdr3_nt: TGTGCCAGCAGTAATCGACAGCGGGAGGCATGGAGTACCGGGGAGCTGTTTTTT
cdr3_aa: CASSNRQREAWSTGELFF

j_call: TRBJ2-7
clone_size: many
cdr3_length: 18
v_call: TRBV25-1
d_call: TRBD2
cdr3_nt: TGTGCCAGCAGTGAAGGAGTAAGGAGCGGGAGTGGTGTTTACGAGCAGTACTTC
cdr3_aa: CASSEGVRSGSGVYEQYF

j_call: TRBJ2-7
clone_size: many
cdr3_length: 14
v_call: TRBV6-1
d_call: NA
cdr3_nt: TGTGCCAGCAGTGTACCGGGACGGTCCTACGAGCAGTACTTC
cdr3_aa: CASSVPGRSYEQYF

j_call: TRBJ1-1
clone_size: many
cdr3_length: 13
v_call: TRBV19
d_call: NA
cdr3_nt: TGTGCCAGTAGTACCAGGACAAATACTGAAGCTTTCTTT
cdr3_aa: CASSTRTNTEAFF

j_call: TRBJ2-5
clone_size: NA
cdr3_length: 14
v_call: TRBV14
d_call: TRBD2
cdr3_nt: TGTGCCAGCAGCCTAGCGGGGGGAAGAGAGACCCGGTACTTC
cdr3_aa: CASSLAGGRETRYF

j_call: TRBJ2-2
clone_size: many
cdr3_length: 15
v_call: TRBV30
d_call: NA
cdr3_nt: TGTGCCTGGAGTGTACTATTTAGGCGGTCCGGGGAGCTGTTTTTT
cdr3_aa: CAWSVLFRRSGELFF

j_call: TRBJ1-1
clone_size: few
cdr3_length: 12
v_call: TRBV6-1
d_call: TRBD1
cdr3_nt: TGTGCCGTCAGGGGACAGTACACTGAAGCTTTCTTT
cdr3_aa: CAVRGQYTEAFF

j_call: TRBJ2-7
clone_size: many
cdr3_length: 15
v_call: TRBV28
d_call: NA
cdr3_nt: TGTGCCAGCAGTTTATTTGGCAGCAGCTCCTACGAGCAGTACTTC
cdr3_aa: CASSLFGSSSYEQYF

j_call: TRBJ1-5
clone_size: few
cdr3_length: 14
v_call: TRBV6-4
d_call: NA
cdr3_nt: TGTGCCAGCAGTGCGGAAGGGGAGGGGAAGCCCCAGCATTTT
cdr3_aa: CASSAEGEGKPQHF

j_call: TRBJ2-4
clone_size: many
cdr3_length: 20
v_call: TRBV11-2
d_call: TRBD2
cdr3_nt: TGTGCCAGCAGCTTAGACACCCCCCTGACTAGCGCAATAGCCAAAAACATTCAGTACTTC
cdr3_aa: CASSLDTPLTSAIAKNIQYF

j_call: TRBJ1-1
clone_size: many
cdr3_length: 12
v_call: TRBV6-5
d_call: NA
cdr3_nt: TGTGCCAGCAGAAGGGACCTAAATGAAGCTTTCTTT
cdr3_aa: CASRRDLNEAFF

j_call: TRBJ2-5
clone_size: many
cdr3_length: 19
v_call: TRBV15
d_call: NA
cdr3_nt: TGTGCCACCAGCAGAGTCCGCCGGTCGGGGGGCGCGGGAGCGGAGACCCAGTACTTC
cdr3_aa: CATSRVRRSGGAGAETQYF

j_call: TRBJ2-7
clone_size: many
cdr3_length: 14
v_call: TRBV4-1
d_call: NA
cdr3_nt: TGCGCCAGCAGCCAAGGACAGGTTACCTACGAGCAGTACTTC
cdr3_aa: CASSQGQVTYEQYF

j_call: TRBJ2-2
clone_size: many
cdr3_length: 17
v_call: TRBV10-3
d_call: NA
cdr3_nt: TGTGCCATCCAGGACCTGGACAGCTCACCGAACACCGGGGAGCTGTTTTTT
cdr3_aa: CAIQDLDSSPNTGELFF

j_call: TRBJ1-2
clone_size: many
cdr3_length: 16
v_call: TRBV20-1
d_call: TRBD1
cdr3_nt: TGCAGTGCTAGAGGGACGGGACAGGGGACTAACTATGGCTACACCTTC
cdr3_aa: CSARGTGQGTNYGYTF

j_call: TRBJ1-1
clone_size: many
cdr3_length: 16
v_call: TRBV19
d_call: NA
cdr3_nt: TGTGCCAGTACCTCACGAACCCGGGACCGACGAACTCAAGCTTTCTTT
cdr3_aa: CASTSRTRDRRTQAFF

j_call: TRBJ2-7
clone_size: many
cdr3_length: 15
v_call: TRBV6-1
d_call: TRBD1
cdr3_nt: TGTGCCAGCACCAATCCGGGACAGGGGGCATACGAGCAGTACTTC
cdr3_aa: CASTNPGQGAYEQYF

j_call: TRBJ2-5
clone_size: NA
cdr3_length: 13
v_call: TRBV12-3/TRBV12-4
d_call: NA
cdr3_nt: TGTGCCTGTCAAAAAAGGGGGCAAGAGACCCAGTACTTC
cdr3_aa: CACQKRGQETQYF

j_call: TRBJ2-7
clone_size: many
cdr3_length: 14
v_call: TRBV6-5
d_call: NA
cdr3_nt: TGTGCCAGCAGTACCGGGTTCCGGTCCTACGAGCAGTACTTC
cdr3_aa: CASSTGFRSYEQYF

j_call: TRBJ2-7
clone_size: NA
cdr3_length: 15
v_call: TRBV11-2
d_call: TRBD2
cdr3_nt: TGTGCCAGCATCTCCCGACTAGCGGGAGGGTACGAGCAGTACTTC
cdr3_aa: CASISRLAGGYEQYF